A single T cell receptor beta chain is shown here with its context. No antigen is known for it. Different DNA sequences within this sample yield the same CDR3. The data belong to a study of resident and recirculating memory T cells in vitiligo. Study at large: Samples were epidermis from two lesional and two nonlesional sites, plus PBMCs.

Germline CDR1 MDHEN, CDR2 SYDVKM. The junction had 7 bases not matched to a gene; V was cut back by 3 bases and J by 4 bases. This CDR3 has 15 residues. General study findings and limits: Sequences differed between biopsy sites and patients, suggesting private specificity.

Clones were sequenced by immunoSEQ multiplex PCR, and TCRdb holds only the in-frame ones, with some missing. The sample lists tens of thousands of clones, roughly nine tenths occurring once. No patient showed confetti depigmentation, a clinical sign of active disease. This rearrangement joins TRBV28 to TRBJ1-2, with 8 bases identical to TRBD1. Sequenced sample: blood. This TCR was sampled from a male donor with vitiligo. CDR3 in amino acids: CASSFPGQGVYGYTF. The CDR3, as DNA: TGTGCCAGCAGTTTCCCCGGACAGGGCGTCTATGGCTACACCTTC.